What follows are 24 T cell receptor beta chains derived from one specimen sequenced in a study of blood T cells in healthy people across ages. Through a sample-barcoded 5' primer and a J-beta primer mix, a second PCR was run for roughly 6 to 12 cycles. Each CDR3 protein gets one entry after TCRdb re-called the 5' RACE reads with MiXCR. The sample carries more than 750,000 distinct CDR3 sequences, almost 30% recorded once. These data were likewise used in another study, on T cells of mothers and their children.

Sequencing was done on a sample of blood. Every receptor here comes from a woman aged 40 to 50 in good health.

CDR3 DNA: TGCGCCAGCAGCCGAGATAGGACCGGGCGGGACACTGAAGCTTTCTTT. Translation: CASSRDRTGRDTEAFF. The chain links TRBV4-1 to TRBJ1-1; D gene unclear. The CDR3 length is 16 residues. V was trimmed by 4 bases and J by 3 bases, leaving 18 bases between them. Per germline, CDR1 MGHRA and CDR2 YSYEKL.

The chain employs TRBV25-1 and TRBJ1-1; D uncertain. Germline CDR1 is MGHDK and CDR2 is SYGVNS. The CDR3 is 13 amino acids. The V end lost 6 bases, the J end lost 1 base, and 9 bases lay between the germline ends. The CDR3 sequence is CASRASGNTEAFF. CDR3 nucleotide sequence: TGTGCCAGCAGAGCCTCAGGGAACACTGAAGCTTTCTTT.

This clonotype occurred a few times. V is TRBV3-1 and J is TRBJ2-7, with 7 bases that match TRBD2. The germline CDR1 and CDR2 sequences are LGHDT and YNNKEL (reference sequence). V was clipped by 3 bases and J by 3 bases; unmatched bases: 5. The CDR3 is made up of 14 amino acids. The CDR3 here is CASSHGEGGYEQYF. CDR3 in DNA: TGTGCCAGCAGCCACGGGGAGGGAGGCTACGAGCAGTACTTC.

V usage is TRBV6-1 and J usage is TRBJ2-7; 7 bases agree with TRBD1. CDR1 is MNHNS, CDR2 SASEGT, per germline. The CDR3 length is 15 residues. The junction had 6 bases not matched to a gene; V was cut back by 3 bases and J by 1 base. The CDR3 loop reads CASSDMGQRSYEQYF. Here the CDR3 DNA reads TGTGCCAGCAGTGACATGGGACAGAGATCCTACGAGCAGTACTTC.

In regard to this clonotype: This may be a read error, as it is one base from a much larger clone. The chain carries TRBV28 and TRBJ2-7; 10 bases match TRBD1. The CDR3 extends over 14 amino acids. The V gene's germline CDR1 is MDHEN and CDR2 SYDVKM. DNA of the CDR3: TGTGTCAGCAGGGGACAGGGGTTAGCCTACGAGCAGTACTTC. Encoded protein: CVSRGQGLAYEQYF.

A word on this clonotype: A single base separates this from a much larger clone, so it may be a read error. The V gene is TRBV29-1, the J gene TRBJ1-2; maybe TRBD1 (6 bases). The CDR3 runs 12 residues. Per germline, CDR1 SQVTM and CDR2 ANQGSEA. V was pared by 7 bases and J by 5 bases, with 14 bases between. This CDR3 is CSASRQVYGYTF. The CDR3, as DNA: TGCAGCGCCTCTAGACAGGTTTATGGCTACACCTTC.

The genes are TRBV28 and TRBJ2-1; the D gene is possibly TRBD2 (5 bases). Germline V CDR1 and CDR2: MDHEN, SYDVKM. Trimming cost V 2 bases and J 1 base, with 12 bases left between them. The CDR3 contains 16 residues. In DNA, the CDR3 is TGTGCCAGCAGTTTAGTCGGCGGGCGATCCTACAATGAGCAGTTCTTC. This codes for CASSLVGGRSYNEQFF.

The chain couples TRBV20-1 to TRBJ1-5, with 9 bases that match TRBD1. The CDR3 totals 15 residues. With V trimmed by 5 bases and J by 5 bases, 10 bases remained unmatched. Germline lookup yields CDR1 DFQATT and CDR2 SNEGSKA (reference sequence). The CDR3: CSAWQGQGIDQPQHF. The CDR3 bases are TGCAGTGCTTGGCAAGGACAGGGGATTGATCAGCCCCAGCATTTT.

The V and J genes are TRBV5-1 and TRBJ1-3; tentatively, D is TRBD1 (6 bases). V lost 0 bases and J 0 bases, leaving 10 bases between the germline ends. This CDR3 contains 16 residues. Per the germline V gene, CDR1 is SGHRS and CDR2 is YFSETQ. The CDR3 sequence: CASSLVGQTSGNTIYF. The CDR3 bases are TGCGCCAGCAGCTTGGTAGGACAGACCTCTGGAAACACCATATATTTT.

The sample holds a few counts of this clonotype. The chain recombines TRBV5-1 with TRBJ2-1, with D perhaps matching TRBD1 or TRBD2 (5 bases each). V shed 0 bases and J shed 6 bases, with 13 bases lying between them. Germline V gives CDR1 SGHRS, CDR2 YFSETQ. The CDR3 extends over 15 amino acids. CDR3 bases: TGCGCCAGCAGCTTGGAGGGACCGGCGGGCAATGAGCAGTTCTTC. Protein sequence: CASSLEGPAGNEQFF.

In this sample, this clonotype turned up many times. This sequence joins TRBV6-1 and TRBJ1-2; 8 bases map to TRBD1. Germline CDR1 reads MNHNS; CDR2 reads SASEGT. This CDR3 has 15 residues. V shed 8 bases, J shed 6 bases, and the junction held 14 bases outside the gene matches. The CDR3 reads CASPPEQGGTDGYTF. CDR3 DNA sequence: TGTGCCAGCCCCCCTGAACAGGGGGGTACCGATGGCTACACCTTC.

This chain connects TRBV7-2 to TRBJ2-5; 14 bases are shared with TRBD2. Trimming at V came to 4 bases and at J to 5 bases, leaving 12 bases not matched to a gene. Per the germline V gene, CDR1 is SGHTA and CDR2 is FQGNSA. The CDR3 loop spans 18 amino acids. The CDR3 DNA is TGTGCCAGCAGCTCAAGGACTAGCGGGGGGCGCCGGTGGGAGACCCAGTACTTC. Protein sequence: CASSSRTSGGRRWETQYF.

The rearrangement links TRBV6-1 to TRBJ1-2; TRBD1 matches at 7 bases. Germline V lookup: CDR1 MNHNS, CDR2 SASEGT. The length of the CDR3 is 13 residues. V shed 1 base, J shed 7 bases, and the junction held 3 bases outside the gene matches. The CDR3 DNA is TGTGCCAGCAGTGAAGGACAGGGACTTGGCTACACCTTC. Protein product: CASSEGQGLGYTF.

The DNA of the CDR3 is TGTGCCAGCAGCTTAGTAGCTGTGGGTCTTCGGAATGAGCAGTTCTTC. Its protein product is CASSLVAVGLRNEQFF. The chain joins TRBV7-8 to TRBJ2-1; D is uncertain. Trimming pared 1 base from V and 7 bases from J, leaving 17 bases between. The CDR3 consists of 16 residues. The germline CDR1 and CDR2 sequences are SGHVS and FQNEAQ.

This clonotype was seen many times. The CDR3 DNA reads as TGTGCCAGCAGCGTCAACTCCGGGACAGGGGCCCATGGCTACACCTTC. This codes for CASSVNSGTGAHGYTF. The chain carries TRBV9 and TRBJ1-2, with 10 positions matching TRBD1. From germline, CDR1 is SGDLS and CDR2 YYNGEE. The CDR3 covers 16 residues. V gave up 2 bases and J gave up 6 bases; unmatched junction bases: 10.

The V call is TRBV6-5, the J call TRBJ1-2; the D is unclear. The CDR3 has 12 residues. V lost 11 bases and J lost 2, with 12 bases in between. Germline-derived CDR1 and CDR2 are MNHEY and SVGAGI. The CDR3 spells CAGFRTNYGYTF. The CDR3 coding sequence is TGTGCCGGCTTCCGAACAAACTATGGCTACACCTTC.

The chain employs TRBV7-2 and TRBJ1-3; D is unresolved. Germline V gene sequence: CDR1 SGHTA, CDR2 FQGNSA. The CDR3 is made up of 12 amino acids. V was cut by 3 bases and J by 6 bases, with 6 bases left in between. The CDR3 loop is CASSLTTNTIYF. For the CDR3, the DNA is TGTGCCAGCAGCTTGACGACAAACACCATATATTTT.

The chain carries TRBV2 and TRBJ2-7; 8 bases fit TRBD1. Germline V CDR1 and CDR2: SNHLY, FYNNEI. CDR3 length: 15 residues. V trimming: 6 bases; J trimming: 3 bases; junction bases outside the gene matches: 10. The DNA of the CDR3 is TGTGCCAGCAGCCGGCAGGGGGCTAGTTACTACGAGCAGTACTTC. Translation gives CASSRQGASYYEQYF.

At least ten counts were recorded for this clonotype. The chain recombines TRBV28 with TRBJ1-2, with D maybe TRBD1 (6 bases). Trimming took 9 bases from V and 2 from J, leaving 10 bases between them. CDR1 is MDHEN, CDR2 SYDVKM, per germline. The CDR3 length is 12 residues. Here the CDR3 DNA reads TGTGCCAGTTCCGGGACAAACTATGGCTACACCTTC. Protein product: CASSGTNYGYTF.

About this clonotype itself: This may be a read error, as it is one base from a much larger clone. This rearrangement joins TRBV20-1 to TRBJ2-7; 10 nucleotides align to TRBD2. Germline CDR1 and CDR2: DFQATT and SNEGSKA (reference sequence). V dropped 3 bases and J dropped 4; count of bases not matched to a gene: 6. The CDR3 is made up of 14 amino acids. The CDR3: CSARGASGGYEQYF. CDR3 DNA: TGCAGTGCTAGGGGTGCTAGCGGGGGTTACGAGCAGTACTTC.

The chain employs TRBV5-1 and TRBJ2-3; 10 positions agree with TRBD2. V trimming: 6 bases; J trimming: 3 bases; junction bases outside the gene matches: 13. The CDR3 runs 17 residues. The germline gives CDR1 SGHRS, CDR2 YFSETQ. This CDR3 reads CASKRLAGVVQTDTQYF. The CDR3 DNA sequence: TGCGCCAGCAAGAGGCTAGCGGGAGTTGTCCAGACAGATACGCAGTATTTT.

The CDR3 nucleotides are TGTGCCAGCAGCCTCCCAAGCGGGGATGGTGAAGATACGCAGTATTTT. Translation: CASSLPSGDGEDTQYF. The chain carries TRBV7-9 and TRBJ2-3; 7 bases are a match to TRBD2. V was pared by 5 bases and J by 5 bases, with 13 bases of the junction left unmatched. Germline lookup yields CDR1 SEHNR and CDR2 FQNEAQ (reference sequence). This CDR3 is built from 16 residues.

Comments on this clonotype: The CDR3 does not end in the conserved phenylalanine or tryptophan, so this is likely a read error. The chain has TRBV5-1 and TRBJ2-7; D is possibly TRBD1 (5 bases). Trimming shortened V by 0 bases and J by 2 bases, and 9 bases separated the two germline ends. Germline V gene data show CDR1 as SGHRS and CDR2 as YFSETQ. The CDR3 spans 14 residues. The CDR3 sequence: CASSLGDRAYEQYY. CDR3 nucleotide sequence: TGCGCCAGCAGCTTGGGAGACAGAGCCTACGAGCAGTACTAC.

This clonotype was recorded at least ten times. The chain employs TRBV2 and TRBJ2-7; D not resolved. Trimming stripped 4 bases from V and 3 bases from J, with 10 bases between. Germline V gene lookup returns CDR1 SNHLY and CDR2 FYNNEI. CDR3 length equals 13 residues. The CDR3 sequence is CASSGANHYEQYF. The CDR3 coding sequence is TGTGCCAGCAGTGGGGCGAACCACTACGAGCAGTACTTC.